Listed below are T cell receptor beta chains from one sample, sequenced in a study of T cells in pancreatic ductal adenocarcinoma. Some clones are missing from TCRdb's copy, which holds only in-frame ones; the method was immunoSEQ multiplex PCR. The sample includes some 4,600 clones, around 68% seen only once; the top ten take approximately 15%. The sample comprised pancreatic tumor tissue. These TCRs come from a human donor with pancreatic ductal adenocarcinoma. The CDR3 runs from the conserved cysteine through the conserved F or W. A D gene is named only where the DNA matches it firmly. Rows give clone size only sometimes, using once, few, many, or a class for an expanded clone.

d_call | clone_size | j_call | v_call | cdr3_aa | cdr3_nt
TRBD1 | once | TRBJ2-1 | TRBV6-5 | CASSFGQGGAYNEQFF | TGTGCCAGCAGTTTCGGACAGGGAGGTGCCTACAATGAGCAGTTCTTC
NA | NA | TRBJ2-1 | TRBV2 | CASSLPDPGVQFF | TGTGCCAGCAGCCTGCCCGATCCGGGAGTGCAGTTCTTC
NA | NA | TRBJ1-1 | TRBV5-1 | CASSLDRVNTEAFF | TGCGCCAGCAGCTTGGACAGGGTTAACACTGAAGCTTTCTTT
NA | few | TRBJ2-1 | TRBV28 | CASSVLDYEQFF | TGTGCCAGCAGTGTACTAGACTATGAGCAGTTCTTC
TRBD2 | NA | TRBJ2-7 | TRBV9 | CASGKGLAGLEQYF | TGTGCCAGCGGCAAGGGACTAGCGGGCCTCGAGCAGTACTTC
NA | once | TRBJ2-1 | TRBV27 | CASSLRPGSGEQFF | TGTGCCAGCAGCCTACGACCCGGCTCGGGTGAGCAGTTCTTC
NA | NA | TRBJ1-5 | TRBV19 | CASSIGRQARNQPQHF | TGTGCCAGTAGTATTGGGCGACAGGCCCGCAATCAGCCCCAGCATTTT
TRBD1 | NA | TRBJ1-2 | TRBV27 | CASSLTGTVHGYTF | TGTGCCAGCAGTCTGACCGGGACAGTCCATGGCTACACCTTC
NA | few | TRBJ2-7 | TRBV10-2 | CASSDPRGAKASYEQYF | TGCGCCAGCAGTGACCCCCGAGGGGCCAAGGCGTCCTACGAGCAGTACTTC
TRBD1 | NA | TRBJ1-1 | TRBV7-6 | CASSLRRTGTNTEAFF | TGTGCCAGCAGCTTAAGAAGGACAGGGACAAACACTGAAGCTTTCTTT
NA | NA | TRBJ1-1 | TRBV19 | CASSIISGRNTEAFF | TGTGCCAGTAGTATAATCTCAGGGCGGAACACTGAAGCTTTCTTT
TRBD1 | NA | TRBJ1-3 | TRBV28 | CASSFRYRGRTGNTIYF | TGTGCCAGCAGTTTTAGGTACAGGGGGCGAACTGGAAACACCATATATTTT
NA | NA | TRBJ1-2 | TRBV2 | CASSDWGRDYGYTF | TGTGCCAGCAGTGACTGGGGGCGCGACTATGGCTACACCTTC
NA | NA | TRBJ2-7 | TRBV10-3 | CATSADSYEQYF | TGTGCCACCTCCGCTGACTCCTACGAGCAGTACTTC
NA | medium-sized | TRBJ2-1 | TRBV29-1 | CSVENPGSYNEQFF | TGCAGCGTTGAAAACCCCGGCTCCTACAATGAGCAGTTCTTC